These 30 T cell receptor beta chains originate from one sample sequenced in a study of tumor and adjacent non-tumor tissue in lung cancer. TCRbeta libraries were built with three rounds of nested PCR, modified from ARM-PCR. TCRdb reprocessed the multiplex PCR reads with MiXCR, giving one entry per CDR3 protein. The data contain some 68,000 distinct CDR3 sequences, approximately 73% of them singletons. RNA was extracted from bulk tissue without any cell sorting. The normal lung tissue was taken more than 3 cm from the tumor edge. The sequenced sample consisted of distant non-tumor lung tissue. The receptors derive from a man aged 55 to 69 with non-small cell lung cancer.

This clonotype was seen only once. A read error may account for a junction end that differs from germline. The CDR3, as DNA: TGTGCCATCAGTGAGTCGCGAGGGGTGGGCCAGTGCTTC. Protein product: CAISESRGVGQCF. The chain recombines TRBV10-3 with TRBJ2-5; D tentatively fits TRBD1 or TRBD2 (5 bases each). CDR1 and CDR2 from the germline V gene are ENHRY and SYGVKD. The CDR3 length is 13 residues.

This clonotype has only one observation. Being one base from a much bigger clone, this may be a read error. V is TRBV20-1 and J is TRBJ2-1; possibly TRBD1 or TRBD2 for D (5 bases each). Germline V gives CDR1 DFQATT, CDR2 SNEGSKA (reference sequence). CDR3 size: 17 residues. The CDR3 loop is CSARGWDGDRLYNVQFF. CDR3 coding DNA: TGCAGTGCTAGAGGATGGGACGGTGACCGCCTTTACAATGTGCAGTTCTTC.

This clonotype counts as medium-sized. The gene calls are TRBV29-1 and TRBJ2-3, with TRBD1 matching over 7 bases. CDR1 and CDR2 (germline): SQVTM, ANQGSEA. J gave up 2 bases and V 6 bases, and 8 bases lay outside the gene matches. The CDR3 is made up of 14 amino acids. CDR3 DNA: TGCAGCGTCACAGGGGCCTTTGTCACAGATACGCAGTATTTT. Translating it yields CSVTGAFVTDTQYF.

Points on this clonotype: This likely comes from a read error, as the CDR3 has no conserved phenylalanine or tryptophan at its end. The chain couples TRBV28 to TRBJ1-5; D is unclear. CDR3 length equals 15 residues. CDR1 and CDR2 (germline): MDHEN, SYDVKM. CDR3 coding DNA: TGTGCCAGCTGTTTGACCTCCGGGTCTCATCAGCCCCAGCATTCT. Translation gives CASCLTSGSHQPQHS.

This clonotype was recorded once. The CDR3: CASNGPRENADTQYF. The CDR3 region has the DNA TGTGCCAGCAACGGACCCCGGGAAAACGCAGATACGCAGTATTTT. The V and J genes are TRBV7-9 and TRBJ2-3; TRBD2 is a possible D gene (5 bases). Trimming left V 7 bases short and J 4 bases short, with 18 bases between. The CDR3 has 15 amino acids. The V gene's germline CDR1 is SEHNR and CDR2 FQNEAQ (reference sequence).

A remark on this clonotype: An end of the junction differs from the germline gene, which may be a read error. This chain links TRBV5-4 with TRBJ2-2; no clear D. CDR1 and CDR2 (germline): SGHNT, YYREEE (reference sequence). The CDR3 loop spans 13 amino acids. As DNA, the CDR3 is TGTGCTAGCAGCTTGGCAGACTCTGGGGAGCTGTTTTTT. As protein: CASSLADSGELFF.

With regard to this clonotype: A much bigger clone sits one base away, suggesting this may be a read error. The chain joins TRBV28 to TRBJ1-4; D uncertain. Trimming left V 8 bases short and J 0 bases short, with 22 bases between. Germline V gene data show CDR1 as MDHEN and CDR2 as SYDVKM. This CDR3 spans 18 amino acids. The CDR3 sequence is CASGPLDWTRATNEKLFF. The CDR3 DNA sequence: TGTGCCAGCGGTCCTCTTGACTGGACGCGGGCAACTAATGAAAAACTGTTTTTT.

This chain links TRBV11-3 with TRBJ2-7; possibly TRBD1 for D (5 bases). V lost 9 bases and J lost 3, with 18 bases in between. The CDR3 sequence is 14 residues long. Germline CDR1 SGHNT, CDR2 YENEEA. The CDR3, as DNA: TGTGCCAGGGGCTTAATGGCAGGGAACTACGAGCAGTACTTC. It is translated as CARGLMAGNYEQYF.

The V and J genes are TRBV5-8 and TRBJ1-5, with 7 bases lining up with TRBD1. The CDR3 runs 20 residues. Germline V gene data show CDR1 as SGHTS and CDR2 as YDEGEE. V gave up 3 bases and J gave up 0 bases; unmatched junction bases: 18. This chain's CDR3 is CASSSDRVVVGFNSNQPQHF. In nucleotides, the CDR3 is TGTGCCAGCAGCTCTGACAGGGTTGTTGTCGGATTCAATAGCAATCAGCCCCAGCATTTT.

To note about this clonotype: This CDR3 is missing its conserved last phenylalanine or tryptophan, likely due to a read error. The DNA is left out, because the CDR3 cannot be placed on it with certainty; the CDR3 is given as TCRdb lists it. The chain joins TRBV4-1 to TRBJ2-2. The CDR3 adds up to 14 amino acids, both ends counted. Germline V gene lookup returns CDR1 MGHRA and CDR2 YSYEKL. The CDR3 sequence: CASSSAINTGELYL.

This clonotype was detected ten times or more. V and J are TRBV12-3 or TRBV12-4 and TRBJ1-1; tentatively, D is TRBD1 (5 bases). Trimming removed 3 bases at V and 3 bases at J, with 11 bases between. This CDR3 has 14 residues. Written as DNA, the CDR3 is TGTGCCAGCAGTTTTGGGGGAGGGTACACTGAAGCTTTCTTT. Amino acids: CASSFGGGYTEAFF.

Of note for this clonotype: The junction differs from germline at one of its ends, possibly a read error. V and J are TRBV4-1 and TRBJ2-5, with a possible D match to TRBD1 (6 bases). The DNA end favors TRBJ2-1, so the J call may be wrong. In germline, CDR1 is MGHRA, CDR2 YSYEKL. The CDR3 contains 14 residues. As DNA, the CDR3 is TGCGCCAACAGCCAGGGGTTAGAGCAAGAGACCCAGTTCTTC. Its protein is CANSQGLEQETQFF.

Concerning this clonotype: Germline and junction disagree at one end, which may indicate a read error. This chain connects TRBV14 to TRBJ1-5; no definite D call. The germline V gene has CDR1 SGHDN and CDR2 FVKESK. The CDR3 is made up of 13 amino acids. In nucleotides, the CDR3 is TGTGCAAGCAGCCAAGCCGGAAATAAGCCCCAGCATTTT. Translated: CASSQAGNKPQHF.

The chain employs TRBV7-9 and TRBJ1-1; D unresolved. The CDR3 is made up of 14 amino acids. Germline CDR1 and CDR2: SEHNR and FQNEAQ (reference sequence). V gave up 3 bases and J gave up 1 base, with 9 bases separating them. This chain's CDR3 is CASSLRQANTEAFF. DNA of the CDR3: TGTGCCAGCAGCTTGCGGCAGGCGAACACTGAAGCTTTCTTT.

Regarding this clonotype: Here the CDR3 omits its conserved ending phenylalanine or tryptophan, so a read error is the likely source. The chain joins TRBV6-2 or TRBV6-3 to TRBJ2-1; D remains unclear. Germline CDR1 reads MNHEY; CDR2 reads SVGEGT. The CDR3 consists of 17 residues. CDR3 nucleotide sequence: TGTACCAGCAGTTACAATATACGCGTGAGTTTCCCCCCTGAGCAGTTCTCC. Translating it yields CTSSYNIRVSFPPEQFS.

By frequency in the sample, this clonotype is medium-sized (0.01 to 0.1%). The rearrangement uses TRBV6-1 and TRBJ2-2; D is perhaps TRBD2 (6 bases). V was cut by 1 base and J by 3 bases, with 6 bases left in between. This CDR3 has 14 residues. Germline V gene lookup returns CDR1 MNHNS and CDR2 SASEGT. CDR3 sequence reads: CASSEGLDTGELFF. CDR3 coding DNA: TGTGCCAGCAGTGAAGGACTAGACACCGGGGAGCTGTTTTTT.

This chain uses TRBV5-1 with TRBJ2-7; D is uncertain. Germline loops: CDR1 SGHRS, CDR2 YFSETQ. The CDR3 runs 14 residues. The V gene lost 0 bases and the J gene lost 4 bases, with 11 bases spanning the gap. CDR3 sequence: CASSLVDGSYEQYF. CDR3 sequence (DNA): TGCGCCAGCAGCTTGGTGGACGGCTCTTACGAGCAGTACTTC.

Turning to this clonotype: Possible read error: a much larger clone is one base away. The rearrangement links TRBV2 to TRBJ2-7; D perhaps matches TRBD1 (6 bases). In germline, CDR1 is SNHLY, CDR2 FYNNEI. V was clipped by 6 bases and J by 2 bases, with 14 bases between them. This CDR3 region has 14 residues. The CDR3 region has the DNA TGTGCCAGCAGGACCGGGACAAATACCTACGAGCAGTACTTC. Translating it yields CASRTGTNTYEQYF.

This clonotype was picked up one time. V and J are TRBV4-3 and TRBJ2-2; D ambiguous. Deletions cut 0 bases from V and 5 bases from J, with 4 bases between. The CDR3 has 13 amino acids. CDR1 is LGHNA, CDR2 YSLEER, per germline. CDR3 region: CASSQDSTGELFF. The CDR3 DNA reads TGCGCCAGCAGCCAAGATTCGACCGGGGAGCTGTTTTTT.

Regarding this clonotype: Relative to the germline gene, one junction end is altered; a read error may explain this. V usage is TRBV6-6 and J usage is TRBJ2-7, with D possibly TRBD1 on 6 matching bases. CDR3 size: 14 residues. Germline V gene data show CDR1 as MNHNY and CDR2 as SVGAGI (reference sequence). The CDR3 region is CTSRRDTSSYEQYF. The CDR3 region has the DNA TGTACCAGCAGACGGGACACGAGTTCCTACGAGCAGTACTTC.

Points on this clonotype: Because it lacks the conserved phenylalanine or tryptophan at the end, this CDR3 is likely a read error. The CDR3 sequence is CASNLRGGNEQFL. CDR3 nucleotides: TGTGCCAGCAACCTTCGCGGGGGCAATGAGCAGTTCTTA. The chain recombines TRBV5-4 with TRBJ2-1; 7 bases fit TRBD2. Germline CDR1 and CDR2: SGHNT and YYREEE (reference sequence). J gave up 6 bases and V 6 bases, and 6 bases lay outside the gene matches. The CDR3 runs to 13 residues.

On this clonotype: The junction departs from the called germline gene at one end, perhaps through a read error. V gene TRBV6-5 combines with J gene TRBJ2-1; D gene unclear. The CDR3 consists of 13 residues. Germline V gives CDR1 MNHEY, CDR2 SVGAGI. The DNA of the CDR3 is TGTGCCAGTAGTTGGGCGGTAGTCAATGAGCAGATCTTC. Amino acid sequence: CASSWAVVNEQIF.

This chain connects TRBV6-5 to TRBJ2-1; no clear D. CDR3 length: 14 amino acids. V was pared by 2 bases and J by 4 bases, with 9 bases between. CDR1 is MNHEY, CDR2 SVGAGI, per germline. The CDR3 DNA reads as TGTGCCAGCAGTTACACAGCTCCTTACAATGAGCAGTTCTTC. Protein: CASSYTAPYNEQFF.

The chain has TRBV4-1 and TRBJ2-5, with unresolved D. Trimming removed 6 bases from V and 1 base from J, with 15 bases in between. Germline assignment: CDR1 MGHRA and CDR2 YSYEKL. The length of the CDR3 is 15 residues. The CDR3 here is CASRHGHYSQETQYF. In DNA form, the CDR3 reads TGCGCCAGCAGGCATGGCCACTATTCCCAAGAGACCCAGTACTTC.

V and J are TRBV7-8 and TRBJ2-3; D remains unclear. Deletions cut 8 bases from V and 8 bases from J, with 11 bases between. The CDR3 covers 11 residues. Germline CDR1 is SGHVS and CDR2 is FQNEAQ. The CDR3 region has the DNA TGTGCCAGCTGGGATCAAGGTACGCAGTATTTT. Translated, it gives CASWDQGTQYF.

This clonotype was detected only once. One end of the junction is discordant with germline, which a read error may explain. The chain joins TRBV6-1 to TRBJ1-2; a weak D match, TRBD1 (5 bases). Germline CDR1 reads MNHNS; CDR2 reads SASEGT. This CDR3 is 13 amino acids long. This CDR3 reads CASSPTETYGYTF. For the CDR3, the DNA is TGTGCCAGCAGCCCGACAGAAACCTATGGTTACACCTTC.

Concerning this clonotype: One end of the junction varies from germline; a read error may be responsible. This chain connects TRBV5-5 to TRBJ1-5, with 7 bases fitting TRBD1. Germline V gives CDR1 SGHKS, CDR2 YYEKEE (reference sequence). The CDR3 is 16 amino acids. The CDR3 nucleotides read TGTGTCAGCAGCTTGGTGGGAGGGGACAGCAACCAGCCCCAGCATTTT. The encoded protein is CVSSLVGGDSNQPQHF.

This clonotype was detected ten times or more. The CDR3, as DNA: TGTGCCAGCAGCAAAACGACAGGGAATCACGAGCAGTACTTC. It encodes CASSKTTGNHEQYF. This rearrangement joins TRBV7-8 to TRBJ2-7, with 7 bases matching TRBD1. Per the germline V gene, CDR1 is SGHVS and CDR2 is FQNEAQ. The CDR3 covers 14 residues. V lost 5 bases to trimming and J lost 5 bases; unmatched junction nucleotides: 9.

This clonotype has a count of ten or more. The junction does not match germline at one end; this may be a read error. The rearrangement links TRBV20-1 to TRBJ2-1, with D possibly matching TRBD2 (6 bases). Germline-derived CDR1 and CDR2 are DFQATT and SNEGSKA (reference sequence). The CDR3 totals 14 residues. For the CDR3, the DNA is TGCAGCGCTAGAGATCAACGGACTAACTATGAGCAGTTCTTC. Its protein is CSARDQRTNYEQFF.

About this clonotype itself: Germline is not matched at one junction end, which may reflect a read error. This rearrangement joins TRBV4-2 to TRBJ2-7; TRBD2 matches at 7 bases. The germline gives CDR1 LGHNA, CDR2 YNFKEQ. The length of the CDR3 is 14 residues. CDR3 residues: CASNPTGGRDEEYF. Here the CDR3 DNA reads TGTGCCAGCAACCCGACGGGGGGTAGGGACGAGGAGTACTTC.